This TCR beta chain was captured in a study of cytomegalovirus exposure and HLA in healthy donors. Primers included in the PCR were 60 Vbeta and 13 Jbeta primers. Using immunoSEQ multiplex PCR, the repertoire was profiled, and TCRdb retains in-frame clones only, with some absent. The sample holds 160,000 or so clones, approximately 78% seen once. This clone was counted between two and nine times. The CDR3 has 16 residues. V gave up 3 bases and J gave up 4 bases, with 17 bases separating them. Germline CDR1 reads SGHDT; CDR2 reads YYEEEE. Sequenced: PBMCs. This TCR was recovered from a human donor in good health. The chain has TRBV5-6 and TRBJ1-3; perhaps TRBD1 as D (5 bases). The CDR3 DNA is TGTGCCAGCAGCTCGCGCGGGACGGGTACGGGAAACACCATATATTTT. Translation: CASSSRGTGTGNTIYF. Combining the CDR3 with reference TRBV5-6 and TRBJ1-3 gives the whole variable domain DAGVTQSPTHLIKTRGQQVTLRCSPKSGHDTVSWYQQALGQGPQFIFQYYEEEERQRGNFPDRFSGHQFPNYSSELNVNALLLGDSALYLCASSSRGTGTGNTIYFGEGSWLTVV.